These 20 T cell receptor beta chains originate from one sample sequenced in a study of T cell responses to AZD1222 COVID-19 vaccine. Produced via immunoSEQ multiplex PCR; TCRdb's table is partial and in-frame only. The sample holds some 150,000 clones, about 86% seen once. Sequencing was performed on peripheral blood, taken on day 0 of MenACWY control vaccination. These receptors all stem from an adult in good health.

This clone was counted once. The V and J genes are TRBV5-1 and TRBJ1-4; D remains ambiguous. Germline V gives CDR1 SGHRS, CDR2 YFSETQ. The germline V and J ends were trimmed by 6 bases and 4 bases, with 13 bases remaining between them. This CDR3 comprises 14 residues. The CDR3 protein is CASISPPLNEKLFF. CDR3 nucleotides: TGCGCCAGCATTTCCCCCCCCCTTAATGAAAAACTGTTTTTT.

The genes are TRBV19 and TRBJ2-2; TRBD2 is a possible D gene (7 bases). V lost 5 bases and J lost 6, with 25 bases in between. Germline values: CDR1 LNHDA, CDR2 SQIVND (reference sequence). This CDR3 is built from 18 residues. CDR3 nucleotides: TGTGCCAGTAGTCTCCGTAGGGGAGGGGGTGGTCGCTCCGGGGAGCTGTTTTTT. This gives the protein CASSLRRGGGGRSGELFF.

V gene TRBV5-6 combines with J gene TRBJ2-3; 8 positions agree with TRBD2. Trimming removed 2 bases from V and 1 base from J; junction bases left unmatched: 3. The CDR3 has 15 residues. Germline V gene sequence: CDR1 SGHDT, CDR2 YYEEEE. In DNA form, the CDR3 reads TGTGCCAGCAGCTTCAATAGCGGGGGCACAGATACGCAGTATTTT. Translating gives CASSFNSGGTDTQYF.

The CDR3 is CASSIRGSGNTIYF. For the CDR3, the DNA is TGTGCCAGCAGCATCCGTGGGTCTGGAAACACCATATATTTT. The chain couples TRBV3-1 (or the pseudogene TRBV3-2) to TRBJ1-3, with D unresolved. The CDR3 spans 14 residues. Germline V lookup: CDR1 LGHDT, CDR2 YNNKEL (reference sequence). Trimming took off 5 bases at V and 1 base at J, with 9 bases between the two ends.

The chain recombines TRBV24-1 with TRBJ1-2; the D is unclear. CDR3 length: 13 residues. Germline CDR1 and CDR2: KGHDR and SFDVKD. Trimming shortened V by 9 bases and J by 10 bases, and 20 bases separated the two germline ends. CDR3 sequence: CATSDVTPGFYTF. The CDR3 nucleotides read TGTGCCACCTCCGACGTGACCCCAGGATTCTACACCTTC.

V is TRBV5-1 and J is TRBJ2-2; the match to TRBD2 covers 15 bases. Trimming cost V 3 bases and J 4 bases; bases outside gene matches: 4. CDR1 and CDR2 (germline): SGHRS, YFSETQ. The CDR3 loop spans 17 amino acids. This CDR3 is CASSWGLAGGPTGELFF. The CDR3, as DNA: TGCGCCAGCAGCTGGGGACTAGCGGGGGGACCCACCGGGGAGCTGTTTTTT.

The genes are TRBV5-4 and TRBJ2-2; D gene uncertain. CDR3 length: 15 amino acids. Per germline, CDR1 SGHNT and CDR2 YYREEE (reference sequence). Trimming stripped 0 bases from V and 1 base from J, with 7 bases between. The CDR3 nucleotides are TGTGCCAGCAGCTTGGCCGCGGAGAACACCGGGGAGCTGTTTTTT. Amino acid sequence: CASSLAAENTGELFF.

The CDR3 reads CASSFQGTDTQYF. CDR3 sequence (DNA): TGTGCCAGCAGCTTTCAGGGGACAGATACGCAGTATTTT. The V gene is TRBV5-4, the J gene TRBJ2-3; the D gene is possibly TRBD1 (6 bases). The ends were cut back, 2 bases at V and 3 bases at J, with 7 bases in the middle. CDR1 is SGHNT, CDR2 YYREEE, per germline (reference sequence). The CDR3 has 13 amino acids. The variable domain in full, with the rest retrieved from reference TRBV5-4 and TRBJ2-3, is ETGVTQSPTHLIKTRGQQVTLRCSSQSGHNTVSWYQQALGQGPQFIFQYYREEENGRGNFPPRFSGLQFPNYSSELNVNALELDDSALYLCASSFQGTDTQYFGPGTRLTVL.

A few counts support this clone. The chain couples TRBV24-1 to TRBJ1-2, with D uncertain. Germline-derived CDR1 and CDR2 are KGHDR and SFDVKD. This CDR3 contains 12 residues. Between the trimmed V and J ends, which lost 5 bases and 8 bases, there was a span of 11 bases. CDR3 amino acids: CATSALETGYTF. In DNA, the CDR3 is TGTGCCACCAGTGCCTTGGAGACGGGCTACACCTTC.

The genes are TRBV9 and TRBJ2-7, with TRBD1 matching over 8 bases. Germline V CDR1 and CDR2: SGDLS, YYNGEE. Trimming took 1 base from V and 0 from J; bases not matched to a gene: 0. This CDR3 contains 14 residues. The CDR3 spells CASSVTGGSYEQYF. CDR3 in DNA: TGTGCCAGCAGCGTAACAGGGGGCTCCTACGAGCAGTACTTC.

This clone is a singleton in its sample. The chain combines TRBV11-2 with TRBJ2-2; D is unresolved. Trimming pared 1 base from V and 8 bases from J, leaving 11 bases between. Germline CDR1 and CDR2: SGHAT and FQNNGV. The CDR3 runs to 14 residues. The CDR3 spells CASSLAGLLGELFF. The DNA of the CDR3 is TGTGCCAGCAGCTTAGCCGGTTTATTGGGGGAGCTGTTTTTT.

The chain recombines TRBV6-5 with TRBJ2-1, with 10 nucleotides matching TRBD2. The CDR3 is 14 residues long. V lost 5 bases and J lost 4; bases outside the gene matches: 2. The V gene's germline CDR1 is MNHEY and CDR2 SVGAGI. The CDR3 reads CASSQLAGYNEQFF. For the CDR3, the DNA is TGTGCCAGCAGTCAACTAGCGGGGTACAATGAGCAGTTCTTC.

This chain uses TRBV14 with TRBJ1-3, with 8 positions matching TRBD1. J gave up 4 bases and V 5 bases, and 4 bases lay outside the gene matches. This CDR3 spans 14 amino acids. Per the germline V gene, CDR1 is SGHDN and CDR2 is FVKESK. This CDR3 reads CASSFAGGGNTIYF. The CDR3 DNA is TGTGCCAGCAGCTTCGCAGGGGGCGGAAACACCATATATTTT.

The CDR3 spells CSVEGSGGYEQYF. CDR3 coding DNA: TGCAGCGTTGAAGGCTCAGGGGGCTACGAGCAGTACTTC. The J gene is TRBJ2-7, the V gene TRBV29-1, with 7 bases fitting TRBD1. This CDR3 has 13 amino acids. CDR1 is SQVTM and CDR2 is ANQGSEA in the germline V gene. Trimming at V came to 1 base and at J to 3 bases, leaving 3 bases not matched to a gene.

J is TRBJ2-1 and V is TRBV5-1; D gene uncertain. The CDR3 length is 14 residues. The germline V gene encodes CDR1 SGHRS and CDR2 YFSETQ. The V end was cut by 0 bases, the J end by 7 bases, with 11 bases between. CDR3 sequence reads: CASSLGHEGNEQFF. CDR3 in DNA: TGCGCCAGCAGCTTGGGACACGAAGGGAATGAGCAGTTCTTC.

The CDR3 is CASSATGNEQYV. CDR3 DNA: TGTGCCAGCAGCGCAACAGGGAACGAGCAGTACGTC. The V and J genes are TRBV6-5 and TRBJ2-7; TRBD1 might be the D (6 bases). Germline loops: CDR1 MNHEY, CDR2 SVGAGI. Trimming stripped 6 bases from V and 5 bases from J, with 11 bases between. The CDR3 covers 12 residues.

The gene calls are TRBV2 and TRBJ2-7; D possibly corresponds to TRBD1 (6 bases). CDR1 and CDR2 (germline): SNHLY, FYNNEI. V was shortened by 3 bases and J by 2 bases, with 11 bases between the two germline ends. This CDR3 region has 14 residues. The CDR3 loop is CASSDGGRTYEQYV. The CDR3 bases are TGTGCCAGCAGTGATGGGGGCCGAACCTACGAGCAGTACGTC.

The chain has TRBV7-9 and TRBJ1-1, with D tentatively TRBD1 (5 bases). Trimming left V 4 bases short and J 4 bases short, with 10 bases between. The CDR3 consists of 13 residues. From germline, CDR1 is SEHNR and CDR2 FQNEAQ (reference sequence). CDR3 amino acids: CASSSQGGTEAFF. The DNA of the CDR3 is TGTGCCAGCAGCTCCCAGGGTGGCACTGAAGCTTTCTTT.

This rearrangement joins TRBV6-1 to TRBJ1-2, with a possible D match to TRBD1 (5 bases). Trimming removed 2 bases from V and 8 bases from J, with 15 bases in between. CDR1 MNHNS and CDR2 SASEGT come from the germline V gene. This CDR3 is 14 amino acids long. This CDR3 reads CASSEKGWGSGYTF. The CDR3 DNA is TGTGCCAGCAGTGAAAAGGGATGGGGGAGCGGCTACACCTTC.

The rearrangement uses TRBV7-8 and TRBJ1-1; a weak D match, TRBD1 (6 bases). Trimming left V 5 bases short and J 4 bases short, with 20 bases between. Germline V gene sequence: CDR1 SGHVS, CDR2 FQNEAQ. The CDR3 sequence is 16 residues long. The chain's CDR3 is CASSREPGHPSTEAFF. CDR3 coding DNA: TGTGCCAGCAGCCGAGAGCCGGGACATCCGAGCACTGAAGCTTTCTTT.